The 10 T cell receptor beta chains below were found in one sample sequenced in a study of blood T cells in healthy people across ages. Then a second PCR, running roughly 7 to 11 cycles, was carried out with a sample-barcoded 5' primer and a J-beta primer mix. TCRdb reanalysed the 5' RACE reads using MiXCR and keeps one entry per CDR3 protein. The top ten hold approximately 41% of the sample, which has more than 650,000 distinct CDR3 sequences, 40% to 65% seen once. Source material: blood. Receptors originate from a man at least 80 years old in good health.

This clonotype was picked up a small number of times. CDR3 region: CASSLTSGRNEQFF. CDR3 coding DNA: TGCGCCAGCAGCTTGACTAGCGGTCGGAATGAGCAGTTCTTC. The chain employs TRBV5-1 and TRBJ2-1; TRBD2 aligns across 8 bases. The J segment lost 7 bases and the V segment lost 1 base, leaving 4 bases of the junction unmatched. The CDR3 spans 14 residues. CDR1 is SGHRS, CDR2 YFSETQ, per germline.

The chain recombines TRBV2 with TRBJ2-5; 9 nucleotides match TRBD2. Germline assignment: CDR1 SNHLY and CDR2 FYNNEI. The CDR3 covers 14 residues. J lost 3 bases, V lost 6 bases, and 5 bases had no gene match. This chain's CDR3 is CASSNSGSKETQYF. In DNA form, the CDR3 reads TGTGCCAGCAGCAATAGCGGGAGTAAAGAGACCCAGTACTTC.

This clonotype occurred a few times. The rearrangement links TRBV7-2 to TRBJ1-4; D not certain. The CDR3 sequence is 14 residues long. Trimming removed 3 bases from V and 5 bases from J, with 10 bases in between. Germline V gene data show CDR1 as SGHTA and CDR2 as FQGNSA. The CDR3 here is CASSLGRPNEKLFF. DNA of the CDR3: TGTGCCAGCAGCTTGGGCAGGCCGAATGAAAAACTGTTTTTT.

In DNA, the CDR3 is TGCAGCGTCGGGATGGGACAGGGTTGGGTCTACGAGCAGTACTTC. Translated: CSVGMGQGWVYEQYF. The chain joins TRBV29-1 to TRBJ2-7, with 9 bases aligning to TRBD1. After removal of 6 bases from V and 3 bases from J, the junction contained 12 bases not matched to a gene. Germline CDR1 and CDR2: SQVTM and ANQGSEA. The length of the CDR3 is 15 residues.

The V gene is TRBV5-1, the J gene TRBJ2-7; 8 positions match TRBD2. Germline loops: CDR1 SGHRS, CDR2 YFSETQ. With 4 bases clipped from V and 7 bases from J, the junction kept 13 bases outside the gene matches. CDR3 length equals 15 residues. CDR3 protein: CASSPTGLAWNEQYF. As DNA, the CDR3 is TGCGCCAGCAGCCCGACCGGACTAGCATGGAATGAGCAGTACTTC. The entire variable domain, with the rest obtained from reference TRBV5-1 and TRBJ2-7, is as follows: KAGVTQTPRYLIKTRGQQVTLSCSPISGHRSVSWYQQTPGQGLQFLFEYFSETQRNKGNFPGRFSGRQFSNSRSEMNVSTLELGDSALYLCASSPTGLAWNEQYFGPGTRLTVT.

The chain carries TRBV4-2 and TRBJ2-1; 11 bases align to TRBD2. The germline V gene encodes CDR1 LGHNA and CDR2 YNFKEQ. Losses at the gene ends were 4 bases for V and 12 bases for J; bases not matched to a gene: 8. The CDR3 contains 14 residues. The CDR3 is CASSPGDSGGGQFF. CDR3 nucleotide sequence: TGTGCCAGCAGCCCGGGAGATAGCGGGGGGGGGCAGTTCTTC.

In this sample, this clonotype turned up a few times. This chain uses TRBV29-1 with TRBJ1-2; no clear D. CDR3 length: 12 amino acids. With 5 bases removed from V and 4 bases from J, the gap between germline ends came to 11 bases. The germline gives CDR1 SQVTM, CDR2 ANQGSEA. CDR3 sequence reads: CSVSRPGYGYTF. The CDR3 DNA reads TGCAGCGTTTCCCGTCCCGGCTATGGCTACACCTTC.

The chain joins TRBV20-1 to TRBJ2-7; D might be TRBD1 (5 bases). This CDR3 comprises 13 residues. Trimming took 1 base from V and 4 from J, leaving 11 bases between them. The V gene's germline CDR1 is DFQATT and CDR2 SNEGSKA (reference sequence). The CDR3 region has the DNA TGCAGTGCTAGAGGAGGACACCCTTACGAGCAGTACTTC. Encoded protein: CSARGGHPYEQYF.

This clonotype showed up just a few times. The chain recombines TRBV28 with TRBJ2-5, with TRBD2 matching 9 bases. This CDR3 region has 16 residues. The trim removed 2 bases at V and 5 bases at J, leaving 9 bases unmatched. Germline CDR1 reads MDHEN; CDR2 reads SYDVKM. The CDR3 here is CASSLSLAGMGETQYF. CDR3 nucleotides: TGTGCCAGCAGTTTAAGTCTAGCGGGAATGGGGGAGACCCAGTACTTC. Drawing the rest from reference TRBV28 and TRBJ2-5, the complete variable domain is DVKVTQSSRYLVKRTGEKVFLECVQDMDHENMFWYRQDPGLGLRLIYFSYDVKMKEKGDIPEGYSVSREKKERFSLILESASTNQTSMYLCASSLSLAGMGETQYFGPGTRLLVL.

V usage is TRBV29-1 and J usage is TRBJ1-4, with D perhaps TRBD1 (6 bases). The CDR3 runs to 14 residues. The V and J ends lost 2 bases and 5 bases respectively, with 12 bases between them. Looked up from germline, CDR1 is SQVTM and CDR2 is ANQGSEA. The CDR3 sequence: CSVETGTLNEKLFF. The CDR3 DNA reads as TGCAGCGTTGAAACCGGGACATTAAATGAAAAACTGTTTTTT.